One sample yielded the 31 T cell receptor beta chains listed below, sequenced in a study of blood T cell repertoires in COVID-19. The protocol was immunoSEQ multiplex PCR, while the TCRdb copy is restricted to in-frame clones and leaves out a portion. There are some 230,000 clones in the sample; approximately 85% occur only once, and more than 0.75% lies in the top ten. The sequenced sample was peripheral blood. All receptors come from a man aged 40-55 years with acute or convalescent COVID-19.

The chain uses TRBV3-1 (or the pseudogene TRBV3-2) and TRBJ2-2, with 7 bases matching TRBD2. The CDR3 is made up of 14 amino acids. J gave up 6 bases and V 0 bases, and 1 base lay outside the gene matches. Germline V gene data show CDR1 as LGHDT and CDR2 as YNNKEL (reference sequence). The CDR3 is CASSQDRGAGELFF. DNA for the CDR3: TGTGCCAGCAGCCAAGATCGGGGGGCCGGGGAGCTGTTTTTT.

This clone was observed a few times. This chain joins TRBV2 and TRBJ1-1; TRBD1 might be the D (6 bases). This CDR3 region has 14 residues. Per germline, CDR1 SNHLY and CDR2 FYNNEI. V lost 9 bases and J 4 bases, leaving 18 bases between the germline ends. This CDR3 is CASILRDTVTEAFF. In DNA, the CDR3 is TGTGCCAGTATACTCAGGGACACAGTCACTGAAGCTTTCTTT.

This chain connects TRBV19 to TRBJ2-1, with 11 bases fitting TRBD2. The germline gives CDR1 LNHDA, CDR2 SQIVND (reference sequence). The CDR3 consists of 16 residues. V was pared by 4 bases and J by 5 bases, with 7 bases of the junction left unmatched. Written as DNA, the CDR3 is TGTGCCAGTAGTAATCGACTAGCGGGGTATAACAATGAGCAGTTCTTC. Residues: CASSNRLAGYNNEQFF.

The rearrangement joins TRBV6-2 or TRBV6-3 to TRBJ2-1, with 8 bases fitting TRBD1. Trimming took 5 bases from V and 6 from J; bases not matched to a gene: 15. The CDR3 covers 17 residues. CDR1 is MNHEY and CDR2 is SVGEGT in the germline V gene. The CDR3, as DNA: TGTGCCAGCAGTAAAGGGACAGGCGAGCTGAAGCGCAATGAGCAGTTCTTC. Its protein product is CASSKGTGELKRNEQFF.

This chain links TRBV19 with TRBJ2-3; the match to TRBD1 covers 8 bases. CDR1 is LNHDA, CDR2 SQIVND, per germline (reference sequence). Losses at the gene ends were 3 bases for V and 1 base for J; bases not matched to a gene: 6. The length of the CDR3 is 16 residues. Here the CDR3 reads CASSIWTGSGTDTQYF. CDR3 coding DNA: TGTGCCAGTAGTATCTGGACAGGGTCTGGCACAGATACGCAGTATTTT.

The chain links TRBV7-3 to TRBJ2-1; 9 bases are a match to TRBD1. Per the germline V gene, CDR1 is SGHTA and CDR2 is FQGTGA. V trimming: 3 bases; J trimming: 4 bases; junction bases outside the gene matches: 4. The CDR3 loop spans 15 amino acids. The CDR3 protein is CASSLNGQGYNEQFF. CDR3 DNA: TGTGCCAGCAGCTTGAACGGACAGGGGTACAATGAGCAGTTCTTC.

This clone was detected only a few times. The V call is TRBV28, the J call TRBJ1-2; D gene unclear. The CDR3 contains 15 residues. V lost 1 base to trimming and J lost 6 bases, with 15 bases between them. The germline V gene encodes CDR1 MDHEN and CDR2 SYDVKM. CDR3 bases: TGTGCCAGCAGTTTATCCGGTAGGGAGGTGAATGGCTACACCTTC. As protein: CASSLSGREVNGYTF.

The chain recombines TRBV5-6 with TRBJ1-2; D unresolved. From germline, CDR1 is SGHDT and CDR2 YYEEEE. This CDR3 is built from 14 residues. V was cut by 1 base and J by 6 bases, with 13 bases left in between. CDR3 in DNA: TGTGCCAGCAGCTTGATCAGGCATCTCGATGGCTACACCTTC. This gives the protein CASSLIRHLDGYTF.

The chain uses TRBV6-6 and TRBJ1-2; D gene unclear. The germline CDR1 and CDR2 sequences are MNHNY and SVGAGI (reference sequence). V lost 2 bases, J lost 1 base, and 8 bases lay in between. The length of the CDR3 is 14 residues. This CDR3 reads CASSYGNLNYGYTF. CDR3 DNA sequence: TGTGCCAGCAGTTACGGCAACCTTAACTATGGCTACACCTTC.

This chain uses TRBV9 with TRBJ2-5; D gene unclear. This CDR3 contains 13 residues. Germline values: CDR1 SGDLS, CDR2 YYNGEE. Trimming stripped 2 bases from V and 2 bases from J, with 7 bases between. The CDR3 spells CASSVSGQETQYF. CDR3 sequence (DNA): TGTGCCAGCAGCGTTTCAGGTCAAGAGACCCAGTACTTC.

The rearrangement joins TRBV2 to TRBJ1-2, with 9 bases matching TRBD1. Germline lookup yields CDR1 SNHLY and CDR2 FYNNEI. The CDR3 covers 16 residues. J lost 4 bases, V lost 6 bases, and 12 bases had no gene match. As DNA, the CDR3 is TGTGCCAGCAGCCCATTCCCGGGACAGGGTATCTATGGCTACACCTTC. Translating gives CASSPFPGQGIYGYTF.

The chain is built from TRBV12-3 or TRBV12-4 and TRBJ1-2; unclear D gene. The germline V and J ends were trimmed by 6 bases and 3 bases, with 8 bases remaining between them. This CDR3 spans 12 amino acids. The CDR3 reads CASSRRYYGYTF. As DNA, the CDR3 is TGTGCCAGCAGCCGGAGGTACTATGGCTACACCTTC.

This chain joins TRBV6-5 and TRBJ1-1; D perhaps matches TRBD1 (5 bases). Trimming shortened V by 6 bases and J by 4 bases, and 12 bases separated the two germline ends. Germline CDR1 MNHEY, CDR2 SVGAGI. The CDR3 spans 13 residues. The DNA for the CDR3 is TGTGCCAGCAGCCAGGGATGGGGCACTGAAGCTTTCTTT. Protein: CASSQGWGTEAFF.

The rearrangement links TRBV19 to TRBJ1-2; TRBD1 matches 9 bases. The V and J ends lost 8 bases and 8 bases, in that order; junction bases with no gene match: 12. The length of the CDR3 is 14 residues. Germline values: CDR1 LNHDA, CDR2 SQIVND (reference sequence). The CDR3: CASLLRTGVGGYTF. CDR3 in DNA: TGTGCCAGTCTCTTGCGGACAGGGGTGGGCGGCTACACCTTC.

This clone has only a few counts. The V call is TRBV30, the J call TRBJ2-1, with unresolved D. Trimming removed 2 bases from V and 9 bases from J, with 11 bases in between. Per the germline V gene, CDR1 is GTSNPN and CDR2 is SVGIG (reference sequence). The CDR3 extends over 12 amino acids. The CDR3 bases are TGTGCCTGGAGTAAATCCCTCGGTGAGCAGTTCTTC. It specifies CAWSKSLGEQFF.

The V and J genes are TRBV7-2 and TRBJ2-2, with 9 positions matching TRBD1. V gave up 4 bases and J gave up 4 bases; unmatched junction bases: 4. CDR1 is SGHTA and CDR2 is FQGNSA in the germline V gene. This CDR3 contains 15 residues. Here the CDR3 reads CASSSGTGSTGELFF. The CDR3 region has the DNA TGTGCCAGCAGCTCCGGGACAGGGAGCACCGGGGAGCTGTTTTTT.

This clone was seen only a few times. The chain joins TRBV9 to TRBJ1-2, with 7 bases aligning to TRBD1. This CDR3 has 13 amino acids. V lost 3 bases and J lost 2; bases outside the gene matches: 1. Looked up from germline, CDR1 is SGDLS and CDR2 is YYNGEE. This CDR3 is CASSEGQNYGYTF. In DNA, the CDR3 is TGTGCCAGCAGCGAGGGACAGAACTATGGCTACACCTTC. Together with reference TRBV9 and TRBJ1-2, the CDR3 gives the full variable domain: DSGVTQTPKHLITATGQRVTLRCSPRSGDLSVYWYQQSLDQGLQFLIQYYNGEERAKGNILERFSAQQFPDLHSELNLSSLELGDSALYFCASSEGQNYGYTFGSGTRLTVV.

This chain connects TRBV7-3 to TRBJ2-5, with 7 positions matching TRBD1. The V and J ends lost 0 bases and 5 bases, in that order; junction bases with no gene match: 0. CDR3 length: 13 amino acids. The V gene's germline CDR1 is SGHTA and CDR2 FQGTGA. This CDR3 reads CASSLTDRETQYF. The CDR3 DNA reads TGTGCCAGCAGCTTAACGGACAGGGAGACCCAGTACTTC. Together with reference TRBV7-3 and TRBJ2-5, the CDR3 gives the full variable domain: GAGVSQTPSNKVTEKGKYVELRCDPISGHTALYWYRQSLGQGPEFLIYFQGTGAADDSGLPNDRFFAVRPEGSVSTLKIQRTERGDSAVYLCASSLTDRETQYFGPGTRLLVL.

This clone has only a few counts. The chain combines TRBV2 with TRBJ1-2; TRBD1 matches 8 bases. The CDR3 runs 12 residues. Per the germline V gene, CDR1 is SNHLY and CDR2 is FYNNEI. With 4 bases clipped from V and 8 bases from J, the junction kept 3 bases outside the gene matches. The CDR3, as DNA: TGTGCCAGCAGTGCAACAGGGGGAGGCTACACCTTC. This gives the protein CASSATGGGYTF.

This clone appeared a single time. This chain joins TRBV30 and TRBJ1-4, with a possible D match to TRBD1 (6 bases). Trimming shortened V by 1 base and J by 5 bases, and 14 bases separated the two germline ends. CDR1 and CDR2 (germline): GTSNPN, SVGIG (reference sequence). The CDR3 runs 15 residues. DNA for the CDR3: TGTGCCTGGAGTGGACATTGGACAGTAAATGAAAAACTGTTTTTT. Amino acids: CAWSGHWTVNEKLFF.

The table lists this clone with a few counts. The gene calls are TRBV27 and TRBJ1-2; D uncertain. Germline V gives CDR1 MNHEY, CDR2 SMNVEV (reference sequence). The CDR3 is 17 amino acids. V gave up 0 bases and J gave up 4 bases, with 18 bases separating them. The CDR3 region is CASSLSGFSSEGYGYTF. For the CDR3, the DNA is TGTGCCAGCAGTTTATCTGGGTTTTCTTCAGAGGGCTATGGCTACACCTTC.

The chain carries TRBV5-5 and TRBJ2-7; 11 bases are shared with TRBD1. V lost 5 bases, J lost 6 bases, and 7 bases stayed unmatched. The CDR3 totals 14 residues. Germline lookup yields CDR1 SGHKS and CDR2 YYEKEE (reference sequence). This chain's CDR3 is CASSYRDRGGEQYF. The CDR3 DNA sequence: TGTGCCAGCAGTTACCGGGACAGGGGGGGCGAGCAGTACTTC. The complete variable domain, with remaining parts taken from reference TRBV5-5 and TRBJ2-7, reads DAGVTQSPTHLIKTRGQQVTLRCSPISGHKSVSWYQQVLGQGPQFIFQYYEKEERGRGNFPDRFSARQFPNYSSELNVNALLLGDSALYLCASSYRDRGGEQYFGPGTRLTVT.

This clone showed up just a few times. The chain is built from TRBV30 and TRBJ1-3; D unresolved. Germline-derived CDR1 and CDR2 are GTSNPN and SVGIG (reference sequence). The CDR3 totals 11 residues. V lost 5 bases to trimming and J lost 7 bases, with 9 bases between them. The CDR3 here is CAWADRNTIYF. The CDR3 DNA follows: TGTGCCTGGGCTGATCGGAACACCATATATTTT.

This clone occurred once. This sequence joins TRBV3-1 (or the pseudogene TRBV3-2) and TRBJ2-3; 7 bases fit TRBD1. The V gene's germline CDR1 is LGHDT and CDR2 YNNKEL (reference sequence). This CDR3 spans 14 amino acids. Germline trimming cut 5 bases from V and 2 bases from J; bases unmatched to any gene: 4. CDR3 nucleotide sequence: TGTGCCAGCAGCTACGACAGGGCCACAGATACGCAGTATTTT. Encoded protein: CASSYDRATDTQYF.

This clone was seen a handful of times. This chain links TRBV19 with TRBJ1-5; TRBD1 is a possible D gene (6 bases). CDR1 and CDR2 from the germline V gene are LNHDA and SQIVND (reference sequence). This CDR3 contains 14 residues. V lost 5 bases and J 1 base, leaving 9 bases between the germline ends. For the CDR3, the DNA is TGTGCCAGTAGTGAGGGACAAAGCAATCAGCCCCAGCATTTT. Its protein product is CASSEGQSNQPQHF.

The V and J genes are TRBV5-1 and TRBJ1-1; perhaps TRBD1 as D (5 bases). The CDR3 is 14 amino acids. V lost 0 bases to trimming and J lost 6 bases, with 12 bases between them. Germline assignment: CDR1 SGHRS and CDR2 YFSETQ. The CDR3 DNA follows: TGCGCCAGCAGCTTGGCGGGGGACGGCGCTGAAGCTTTCTTT. It codes for CASSLAGDGAEAFF.

This rearrangement joins TRBV4-2 to TRBJ2-5; 7 bases are shared with TRBD1. CDR3 length: 14 residues. V shed 1 base, J shed 4 bases, and the junction held 3 bases outside the gene matches. Germline V lookup: CDR1 LGHNA, CDR2 YNFKEQ. CDR3 nucleotide sequence: TGTGCCAGCAGCCAAGGACAGGGTGGAGAGACCCAGTACTTC. This encodes CASSQGQGGETQYF.

The chain employs TRBV18 and TRBJ2-7; 8 nucleotides align to TRBD1. In germline, CDR1 is KGHSH, CDR2 LQKENI. After removal of 3 bases from V and 2 bases from J, the junction contained 6 bases not matched to a gene. This CDR3 is built from 15 residues. The CDR3 protein is CASSPSTGATYEQYF. The CDR3 DNA reads TGTGCCAGCTCACCGTCGACAGGGGCCACCTACGAGCAGTACTTC.

The chain joins TRBV12-3 or TRBV12-4 to TRBJ1-1; D may be TRBD1 (5 bases). Trimming cost V 7 bases and J 4 bases, with 13 bases left between them. The CDR3 has 13 residues. For the CDR3, the DNA is TGTGCCAGCAACCAGGGAGGGAGCACTGAAGCTTTCTTT. Its protein is CASNQGGSTEAFF.

The chain joins TRBV5-6 to TRBJ2-1; no clear D gene. CDR3 length: 15 amino acids. The germline V gene has CDR1 SGHDT and CDR2 YYEEEE. V dropped 3 bases and J dropped 4 bases, with 14 bases sitting between them. CDR3 residues: CASSSQQSVYNEQFF. The CDR3 DNA is TGTGCCAGCAGCTCCCAACAGTCGGTTTACAATGAGCAGTTCTTC.

DNA of the CDR3: TGTGCCAGCTCATCAACAGGAAATTCCTACGAGCAGTACTTC. It encodes CASSSTGNSYEQYF. The chain joins TRBV18 to TRBJ2-7, with a possible D match to TRBD1 (5 bases). Germline-derived CDR1 and CDR2 are KGHSH and LQKENI. Trimming stripped 5 bases from V and 1 base from J, with 12 bases between. This CDR3 contains 14 residues.